This T cell receptor beta chain was identified in a study of T cells after yellow fever vaccination. Whole-study results and caveats: In post-booster samples, most primary-vaccination clones reappeared (about 95% CD4, approximately 91% CD8).

TCRdb itself ran the 5' RACE reads through MiXCR, one entry per CDR3 protein. The sample yields about 430,000 distinct CDR3 sequences, around a sixth seen once. Deletions cut 4 bases from V and 5 bases from J, with 17 bases between. CDR1 and CDR2 (germline): SGHTA, FQGNSA. CDR3 size: 15 residues. About this clonotype: Its antigen is currently unknown.

The TCR sequence derives from a man between 18 and 29 years old who received the YFV17D yellow fever vaccine. The J gene is TRBJ2-5, the V gene TRBV7-2; perhaps TRBD2 as D (6 bases). The sequenced sample was PBMCs, obtained before the yellow fever booster vaccination. Here the CDR3 reads CASSSSRGAWETQYF. The CDR3 DNA sequence: TGTGCCAGCAGCTCCAGTCGCGGGGCCTGGGAGACCCAGTACTTC.